The rows below give T cell receptor beta chains drawn from one sample of a study of T-cell reconstitution after alpha-beta-depleted transplantation in children. From the PCR reads, TCRdb called clonotypes with MiXCR, one entry per CDR3 protein. The sample shows some 200,000 distinct CDR3 sequences, 9.7% of them seen only once. Sequences were derived from PBMCs from the stem cell graft donor, sampled from the stem cell graft. Receptors were obtained from a human donor who donated a stem cell graft to a child with SCID. Both conserved end residues are part of each CDR3. The D gene is left open where the match is weak. Where a row states a size, it is once, few, many or the class of an expanded clone; other rows omit it.

cdr3_aa: CASSLGIYSSTDTQYF
cdr3_nt: TGTGCCAGCAGTTTAGGAATTTATTCTAGCACAGATACGCAGTATTTT
v_call: TRBV12-3/TRBV12-4
j_call: TRBJ2-3
d_call: .
clone_size: many

cdr3_aa: CARSLGLLCSGLYGYTF
cdr3_nt: TGTGCCAGGAGCTTAGGGCTCCTCTGCTCGGGTCTCTATGGCTACACCTTC
v_call: TRBV11-1
j_call: TRBJ1-2
d_call: .
clone_size: .

cdr3_aa: CASSLMPERDNEKLFF
cdr3_nt: TGCGCCAGCAGCTTGATGCCCGAGCGGGATAATGAAAAACTGTTTTTT
v_call: TRBV5-1
j_call: TRBJ1-4
d_call: .
clone_size: many

cdr3_aa: CASSRIPGQENTGELFF
cdr3_nt: TGCGCCAGCAGCCGGATCCCTGGACAGGAGAACACCGGGGAGCTGTTTTTT
v_call: TRBV5-1
j_call: TRBJ2-2
d_call: TRBD1
clone_size: many

cdr3_aa: CASRGSPYSNQPQHF
cdr3_nt: TGCGCCAGCAGGGGCAGCCCTTATAGCAATCAGCCCCAGCATTTT
v_call: TRBV4-1
j_call: TRBJ1-5
d_call: .
clone_size: many

cdr3_aa: CASSLSDTGSSPLHF
cdr3_nt: TGCGCCAGCAGCTTATCGGACACGGGATCGTCACCCCTCCACTTT
v_call: TRBV5-1
j_call: TRBJ1-6
d_call: .
clone_size: many

cdr3_aa: CSANKQGPLYGYTF
cdr3_nt: TGCAGTGCTAATAAACAGGGCCCCTTATATGGCTACACCTTC
v_call: TRBV20-1
j_call: TRBJ1-2
d_call: .
clone_size: many

cdr3_aa: CASSPGGVGSGYTF
cdr3_nt: TGTGCCAGCAGCCCCGGCGGGGTGGGCTCCGGCTACACCTTC
v_call: TRBV28
j_call: TRBJ1-2
d_call: .
clone_size: .

cdr3_aa: CASARDRTQPQHF
cdr3_nt: TGTGCCAGCGCCCGGGACAGGACCCAACCCCAGCATTTT
v_call: TRBV27
j_call: TRBJ1-5
d_call: TRBD1
clone_size: many

cdr3_aa: CASSMTSTDTQYF
cdr3_nt: TGCGCCAGCAGCATGACTAGCACAGATACGCAGTATTTT
v_call: TRBV5-1
j_call: TRBJ2-3
d_call: .
clone_size: many

cdr3_aa: CASSPGQGGADTQYF
cdr3_nt: TGTGCCAGCAGCCCGGGACAGGGAGGGGCGGATACGCAGTATTTT
v_call: TRBV7-2
j_call: TRBJ2-3
d_call: TRBD1
clone_size: .

cdr3_aa: CSASREVGNSPLHF
cdr3_nt: TGCAGTGCCTCGAGGGAAGTGGGAAATTCACCCCTCCACTTT
v_call: TRBV20-1
j_call: TRBJ1-6
d_call: .
clone_size: many

cdr3_aa: CASSPRQGRVKLFF
cdr3_nt: TGTGCCAGCTCACCAAGACAGGGACGTGTAAAACTGTTTTTT
v_call: TRBV18
j_call: TRBJ1-4
d_call: TRBD1
clone_size: many

cdr3_aa: CASSQGSSGNEETQYF
cdr3_nt: TGTGCCAGCAGCCAAGGATCGAGCGGGAACGAAGAGACCCAGTACTTC
v_call: TRBV3-1
j_call: TRBJ2-5
d_call: TRBD2
clone_size: many

cdr3_aa: CASSRTLTGGPYEQYF
cdr3_nt: TGTGCCAGCAGCCGAACCCTAACAGGAGGACCCTACGAGCAGTACTTC
v_call: TRBV3-1
j_call: TRBJ2-7
d_call: .
clone_size: many

cdr3_aa: CASSLVPTGDEQYF
cdr3_nt: TGCGCCAGCAGCTTGGTTCCGACAGGGGACGAGCAGTACTTC
v_call: TRBV5-1
j_call: TRBJ2-7
d_call: TRBD1
clone_size: many

cdr3_aa: CASGPVASPLHF
cdr3_nt: TGTGCCAGCGGTCCGGTAGCTTCACCCCTCCACTTT
v_call: TRBV12-3/TRBV12-4
j_call: TRBJ1-6
d_call: .
clone_size: many

cdr3_aa: CASRGQVNSPLHF
cdr3_nt: TGTGCCAGCAGGGGACAGGTTAATTCACCCCTCCACTTT
v_call: TRBV28
j_call: TRBJ1-6
d_call: TRBD1
clone_size: many

cdr3_aa: CASSLGRGGSETQYF
cdr3_nt: TGTGCCAGCAGCTTGGGCCGGGGGGGCTCGGAGACCCAGTACTTC
v_call: TRBV7-9
j_call: TRBJ2-5
d_call: TRBD2
clone_size: many

cdr3_aa: CASSFQPSPDTQYF
cdr3_nt: TGTGCCAGCAGCTTTCAACCGAGCCCAGATACGCAGTATTTT
v_call: TRBV7-2
j_call: TRBJ2-3
d_call: .
clone_size: many

cdr3_aa: CASSLEQGRLKYF
cdr3_nt: TGTGCCAGCAGTTTAGAGCAGGGTCGGCTTAAGTACTTC
v_call: TRBV12-3/TRBV12-4
j_call: TRBJ2-7
d_call: .
clone_size: many

cdr3_aa: CATSRTLFGGTDTQYF
cdr3_nt: TGTGCCACCAGCAGAACCTTATTTGGGGGGACAGATACGCAGTATTTT
v_call: TRBV15
j_call: TRBJ2-3
d_call: .
clone_size: many

cdr3_aa: CSASRRGGLADTQYF
cdr3_nt: TGCAGTGCTTCCCGACGAGGGGGGCTGGCAGATACGCAGTATTTT
v_call: TRBV20-1
j_call: TRBJ2-3
d_call: .
clone_size: .

cdr3_aa: CASSWDSETQYF
cdr3_nt: TGCGCCAGCAGCTGGGACAGTGAGACCCAGTACTTC
v_call: TRBV5-1
j_call: TRBJ2-5
d_call: TRBD1
clone_size: many

cdr3_aa: CASSTGTGGYNEQFF
cdr3_nt: TGCGCCAGCAGCACTGGGACAGGGGGGTACAATGAGCAGTTCTTC
v_call: TRBV5-1
j_call: TRBJ2-1
d_call: TRBD1
clone_size: many

cdr3_aa: CASTGRETQYF
cdr3_nt: TGTGCCAGCACGGGGCGGGAGACCCAGTACTTC
v_call: TRBV2
j_call: TRBJ2-5
d_call: .
clone_size: few

cdr3_aa: CASSFGDRANTEAFF
cdr3_nt: TGTGCCAGCAGCTTCGGGGACAGGGCGAACACTGAAGCTTTCTTT
v_call: TRBV5-4
j_call: TRBJ1-1
d_call: TRBD1
clone_size: many

cdr3_aa: CSATVAGGQETQYF
cdr3_nt: TGCAGTGCTACCGTAGCGGGGGGGCAAGAGACCCAGTACTTC
v_call: TRBV20-1
j_call: TRBJ2-5
d_call: TRBD2
clone_size: few

cdr3_aa: CASSPGGGYGNQPQHF
cdr3_nt: TGTGCCAGCAGCCCGGGGGGGGGCTACGGCAATCAGCCCCAGCATTTT
v_call: TRBV5-5
j_call: TRBJ1-5
d_call: .
clone_size: many

cdr3_aa: CASSVGGGQNNEQFF
cdr3_nt: TGTGCCAGCAGCGTCGGGGGGGGACAGAACAATGAGCAGTTCTTC
v_call: TRBV9
j_call: TRBJ2-1
d_call: .
clone_size: many

cdr3_aa: CASSSEPGQINEKLFF
cdr3_nt: TGTGCCAGCAGCTCCGAACCGGGACAAATTAATGAAAAACTGTTTTTT
v_call: TRBV7-2
j_call: TRBJ1-4
d_call: .
clone_size: many

cdr3_aa: CASSLAGPNEQFF
cdr3_nt: TGTGCCAGCAGTTTGGCAGGGCCCAATGAGCAGTTCTTC
v_call: TRBV12-3/TRBV12-4
j_call: TRBJ2-1
d_call: .
clone_size: many

cdr3_aa: CASHGPQGFWNTEAFF
cdr3_nt: TGCGCCAGTCATGGACCCCAGGGTTTCTGGAACACTGAAGCTTTCTTT
v_call: TRBV5-1
j_call: TRBJ1-1
d_call: .
clone_size: many

cdr3_aa: CASSWGPVAQYF
cdr3_nt: TGTGCCAGCAGTTGGGGGCCGGTGGCCCAGTACTTC
v_call: TRBV3-1
j_call: TRBJ2-5
d_call: .
clone_size: many

cdr3_aa: CASSLNGVVDEQFF
cdr3_nt: TGCGCCAGCAGCTTGAATGGTGTGGTCGATGAGCAGTTCTTC
v_call: TRBV5-1
j_call: TRBJ2-1
d_call: .
clone_size: .

cdr3_aa: CASSRPDRPGEAFF
cdr3_nt: TGTGCCAGCAGCCGTCCCGACAGACCTGGAGAAGCTTTCTTT
v_call: TRBV3-1
j_call: TRBJ1-1
d_call: .
clone_size: many

cdr3_aa: CASSLFAREGNSPLHF
cdr3_nt: TGTGCCAGCAGTTTATTCGCTCGGGAAGGCAATTCACCCCTCCACTTT
v_call: TRBV28
j_call: TRBJ1-6
d_call: .
clone_size: many

cdr3_aa: CASSLGGTYDTEAFF
cdr3_nt: TGCGCCAGCAGCTTGGGAGGGACCTACGACACTGAAGCTTTCTTT
v_call: TRBV5-1
j_call: TRBJ1-1
d_call: .
clone_size: many

cdr3_aa: CASSLEGWRNQPQHF
cdr3_nt: TGCGCCAGCAGCTTGGAGGGGTGGCGCAATCAGCCCCAGCATTTT
v_call: TRBV5-1
j_call: TRBJ1-5
d_call: .
clone_size: many

cdr3_aa: CASKRVAYNEQFF
cdr3_nt: TGTGCCAGCAAACGAGTCGCGTACAATGAGCAGTTCTTC
v_call: TRBV6-2/TRBV6-3
j_call: TRBJ2-1
d_call: .
clone_size: many

cdr3_aa: CASSYGAGDTQYF
cdr3_nt: TGTGCCAGCAGCTACGGAGCCGGGGATACGCAGTATTTT
v_call: TRBV7-2
j_call: TRBJ2-3
d_call: .
clone_size: many

cdr3_aa: CSVVSRGYSGNTIYF
cdr3_nt: TGCAGCGTTGTTTCCAGGGGTTACTCTGGAAACACCATATATTTT
v_call: TRBV29-1
j_call: TRBJ1-3
d_call: .
clone_size: many

cdr3_aa: CASSGDPPNQPQHF
cdr3_nt: TGTGCCAGCAGTGGGGACCCACCGAATCAGCCCCAGCATTTT
v_call: TRBV12-3/TRBV12-4
j_call: TRBJ1-5
d_call: .
clone_size: many

cdr3_aa: CASRTGGFGELFF
cdr3_nt: TGCGCCAGCAGGACGGGGGGATTCGGGGAGCTGTTTTTT
v_call: TRBV5-1
j_call: TRBJ2-2
d_call: TRBD2
clone_size: many

cdr3_aa: CASTPTSGGRTDTQYF
cdr3_nt: TGTGCCAGCACCCCGACTAGCGGGGGTCGAACAGATACGCAGTATTTT
v_call: TRBV5-6
j_call: TRBJ2-3
d_call: TRBD2
clone_size: many

cdr3_aa: CASSPLGTGSTGELFF
cdr3_nt: TGTGCCAGCTCACCACTGGGTACAGGTAGCACCGGGGAGCTGTTTTTT
v_call: TRBV18
j_call: TRBJ2-2
d_call: .
clone_size: many

cdr3_aa: CASSTYRVHAFF
cdr3_nt: TGTGCCAGCAGTACCTACAGGGTGCATGCTTTCTTT
v_call: TRBV6-6
j_call: TRBJ1-1
d_call: .
clone_size: many

cdr3_aa: CASSWTGFGVNQPQHF
cdr3_nt: TGTGCCAGCAGCTGGACAGGGTTCGGGGTAAATCAGCCCCAGCATTTT
v_call: TRBV28
j_call: TRBJ1-5
d_call: TRBD1
clone_size: few

cdr3_aa: CASSVGQREYF
cdr3_nt: TGCGCCAGCAGCGTAGGACAGCGAGAGTACTTC
v_call: TRBV5-1
j_call: TRBJ2-7
d_call: .
clone_size: many

cdr3_aa: CATSRGLAGGRYNEQFF
cdr3_nt: TGTGCCACCAGCAGGGGACTAGCGGGCGGGCGGTACAATGAGCAGTTCTTC
v_call: TRBV15
j_call: TRBJ2-1
d_call: TRBD2
clone_size: .

cdr3_aa: CASWARRSTGELFF
cdr3_nt: TGTGCCAGCTGGGCCCGCAGGAGCACCGGGGAGCTGTTTTTT
v_call: TRBV5-6
j_call: TRBJ2-2
d_call: .
clone_size: many

cdr3_aa: CAGRDIYGYTF
cdr3_nt: TGTGCTGGGAGGGACATCTATGGCTACACCTTC
v_call: TRBV12-3/TRBV12-4
j_call: TRBJ1-2
d_call: .
clone_size: many

cdr3_aa: CASSLLTGKEETQYF
cdr3_nt: TGTGCCAGCAGCTTACTCACAGGCAAGGAAGAGACCCAGTACTTC
v_call: TRBV7-6
j_call: TRBJ2-5
d_call: .
clone_size: many

cdr3_aa: CASSPGGGNEQFF
cdr3_nt: TGTGCCAGCAGTCCCGGGGGGGGAAATGAGCAGTTCTTC
v_call: TRBV12-3/TRBV12-4
j_call: TRBJ2-1
d_call: TRBD2
clone_size: many

cdr3_aa: CASSPRGGRTEAFF
cdr3_nt: TGTGCCAGCAGTCCCCGGGGGGGGCGGACTGAAGCTTTCTTT
v_call: TRBV6-2/TRBV6-3
j_call: TRBJ1-1
d_call: .
clone_size: many

cdr3_aa: CASSQDSPPYNEQFF
cdr3_nt: TGTGCCAGCAGCCAGGACAGCCCGCCCTACAATGAGCAGTTCTTC
v_call: TRBV11-1
j_call: TRBJ2-1
d_call: .
clone_size: few

cdr3_aa: CATSRVTGAGNTIYF
cdr3_nt: TGTGCCACCAGCAGAGTGACAGGCGCCGGGAACACCATATATTTT
v_call: TRBV15
j_call: TRBJ1-3
d_call: .
clone_size: many

cdr3_aa: CASSLATLLLNEKLFF
cdr3_nt: TGTGCCAGCAGCTTGGCTACTCTTCTCCTTAATGAAAAACTGTTTTTT
v_call: TRBV7-2
j_call: TRBJ1-4
d_call: .
clone_size: many

cdr3_aa: CASSFSGGRNTEAFF
cdr3_nt: TGTGCCAGCAGCTTTTCCGGGGGGCGTAACACTGAAGCTTTCTTT
v_call: TRBV5-5
j_call: TRBJ1-1
d_call: .
clone_size: many

cdr3_aa: CASGLLAGETQYF
cdr3_nt: TGTGCCAGCGGCCTACTAGCGGGGGAGACCCAGTACTTC
v_call: TRBV2
j_call: TRBJ2-5
d_call: TRBD2
clone_size: many